Reported below is one TCR beta chain. Its matching antigen is unknown. The data were obtained in a study of neoadjuvant anti-PD-1 for oral cavity cancer. The wider study: Nivolumab at 3 mg/kg was mostly given biweekly, three to four doses, pre-surgery.

Six replicates per PBMC sample, mostly from around 460 ng of genomic DNA. TCRdb's copy holds only in-frame clones and misses some; the assay was immunoSEQ multiplex PCR. The sample shows over 6,500 clones, around 75% of them seen only once. Study observations and caveats: TCR analyses covered only a few patients per response group.

The CDR3 runs to 15 residues. Germline CDR1 SGHNT, CDR2 YYREEE (reference sequence). V lost 1 base to trimming and J lost 4 bases, with 14 bases between them. This TCR derives from a person between 35 and 79 years old with oral cavity squamous cell carcinoma. The V and J genes are TRBV5-4 and TRBJ1-2; no reliable D call. The sample in question was PBMCs, obtained before nivolumab (anti-PD-1) treatment. CDR3 loop: CASSLKVGFAYGYTF. The CDR3 coding sequence is TGTGCCAGCAGCTTGAAAGTGGGGTTCGCCTATGGCTACACCTTC.